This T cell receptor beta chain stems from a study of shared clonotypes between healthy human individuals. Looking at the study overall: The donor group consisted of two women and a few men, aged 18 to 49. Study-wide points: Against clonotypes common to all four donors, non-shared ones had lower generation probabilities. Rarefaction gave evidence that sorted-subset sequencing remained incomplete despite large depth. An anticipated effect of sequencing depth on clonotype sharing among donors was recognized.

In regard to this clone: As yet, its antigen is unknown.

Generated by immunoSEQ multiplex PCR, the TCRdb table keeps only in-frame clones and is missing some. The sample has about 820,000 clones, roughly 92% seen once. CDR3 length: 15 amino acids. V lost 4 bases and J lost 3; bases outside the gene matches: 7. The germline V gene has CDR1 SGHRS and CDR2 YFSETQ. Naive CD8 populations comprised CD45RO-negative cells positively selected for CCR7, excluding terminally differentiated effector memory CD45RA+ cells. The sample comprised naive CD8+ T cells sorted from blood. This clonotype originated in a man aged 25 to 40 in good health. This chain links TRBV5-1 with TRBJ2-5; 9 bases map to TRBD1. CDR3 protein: CASSTNRGLEETQYF. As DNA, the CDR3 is TGCGCCAGCAGCACCAACAGGGGGCTGGAAGAGACCCAGTACTTC.